A selection of T cell receptor beta chains follows, all from one sample in a study of blood T cells in healthy people across ages. TCRdb re-called the 5' RACE reads through MiXCR, storing one row per CDR3 protein. The sample records 700,000 or so distinct CDR3 sequences, 40% to 45% being singletons. The sequenced material came from blood. The receptors were gathered from an elderly man in good health. CDR3s include the opening cysteine and the closing phenylalanine or tryptophan. A D gene is named only where the DNA matches it firmly. Not every row has a clone size; where given, it reads once, few, many or a size class.

abundance: few; v_gene: TRBV20-1; j_gene: TRBJ2-3; d_gene: TRBD2; CDR3nt: TGCAGTGCTAGAGGCGCTAGCGGGAGACGGATGGATACGCAGTATTTT; CDR3aa: CSARGASGRRMDTQYF
abundance: few; v_gene: TRBV5-1; j_gene: TRBJ2-7; d_gene: TRBD1; CDR3nt: TGCGCCAGCAGCTTGGGTCCCGGGACAGGGGGCTACGAGCAGTACTTC; CDR3aa: CASSLGPGTGGYEQYF
abundance: .; v_gene: TRBV7-2; j_gene: TRBJ2-5; d_gene: .; CDR3nt: TGTGCCAGCAGATTAAGGGTTTCTAGAGGAGGGTATCAGGAGACCCAGTACTTC; CDR3aa: CASRLRVSRGGYQETQYF
abundance: .; v_gene: TRBV5-6; j_gene: TRBJ2-3; d_gene: .; CDR3nt: TGTGCCAGCAGCTTGACCAGCGGGCCCTCGGGGTACAGATACGCGTATTTT; CDR3aa: CASSLTSGPSGYRYAYF
abundance: .; v_gene: TRBV6-1; j_gene: TRBJ1-1; d_gene: .; CDR3nt: TGTGCCACCCAACACGAGGTAAACACTGAAGCTTTCTTT; CDR3aa: CATQHEVNTEAFF
abundance: .; v_gene: TRBV6-6; j_gene: TRBJ2-2; d_gene: .; CDR3nt: TGTGCCAGCAGCGACAGCGGGGAGCTGTTTTTT; CDR3aa: CASSDSGELFF
abundance: .; v_gene: TRBV14; j_gene: TRBJ1-1; d_gene: .; CDR3nt: TGTGCCAGCAGCCCTGGACCCGCGAACACTGAAGCTTTCTTT; CDR3aa: CASSPGPANTEAFF
abundance: .; v_gene: TRBV10-1; j_gene: TRBJ2-3; d_gene: .; CDR3nt: TGCGCCAGCAGTCGGGACAAGGGTACAGATACGCAGTATTTT; CDR3aa: CASSRDKGTDTQYF
abundance: few; v_gene: TRBV6-2/TRBV6-3; j_gene: TRBJ2-3; d_gene: .; CDR3nt: TGTGCCTCCGCCGGAGGGAGAAGCACAGATACGCAGTATTTT; CDR3aa: CASAGGRSTDTQYF
abundance: .; v_gene: TRBV24-1; j_gene: TRBJ2-1; d_gene: .; CDR3nt: TGTGCCACCAGTGCTTGGCCCCTCAATGAGCAGTTCTTC; CDR3aa: CATSAWPLNEQFF
abundance: few; v_gene: TRBV5-1; j_gene: TRBJ1-5; d_gene: TRBD1; CDR3nt: TGCGCCAGCAGCGCGGGGACAGTGGGCCAGCCCCAGCATTTT; CDR3aa: CASSAGTVGQPQHF
abundance: few; v_gene: TRBV7-2; j_gene: TRBJ2-7; d_gene: TRBD2; CDR3nt: TGTGCCAGCAGCTTAGGCGGGAGGGGGGACGAGCAGTACTTC; CDR3aa: CASSLGGRGDEQYF
abundance: .; v_gene: TRBV19; j_gene: TRBJ2-7; d_gene: .; CDR3nt: TGTGCCAGTATTAGTGGCAGGCCACCCTACGAGCAGTACTTC; CDR3aa: CASISGRPPYEQYF
abundance: few; v_gene: TRBV20-1; j_gene: TRBJ2-7; d_gene: .; CDR3nt: TGCAGTGCTAGGTCCAGAAAAGGGACCTACGAGCAGTACTTC; CDR3aa: CSARSRKGTYEQYF
abundance: .; v_gene: TRBV27; j_gene: TRBJ2-5; d_gene: TRBD1; CDR3nt: TGTGCCGGCAGTCCAGGGGGCGGATATCAAGAGACCCAGTACTTC; CDR3aa: CAGSPGGGYQETQYF
abundance: .; v_gene: TRBV20-1; j_gene: TRBJ2-7; d_gene: .; CDR3nt: TGCAGTGCGAGAAAGGGTCCAAGAAACAATGAGCAGTACTTC; CDR3aa: CSARKGPRNNEQYF
abundance: .; v_gene: TRBV6-5; j_gene: TRBJ1-2; d_gene: .; CDR3nt: TGTGCCAGCAGTTCCGACAGGTGGAACTATGGCTACACCTTC; CDR3aa: CASSSDRWNYGYTF
abundance: few; v_gene: TRBV14; j_gene: TRBJ2-5; d_gene: .; CDR3nt: TGTGCCAGCAGTCGCCGGGCTACTAGGGAGCAGTACTTC; CDR3aa: CASSRRATREQYF
abundance: .; v_gene: TRBV5-6; j_gene: TRBJ2-1; d_gene: .; CDR3nt: TGTGCCAGCAGCTTCGGCTTGGGTGAGCAGTTCTTC; CDR3aa: CASSFGLGEQFF
abundance: .; v_gene: TRBV9; j_gene: TRBJ2-7; d_gene: .; CDR3nt: TGTGCCAGCAGCCTAGGGACGGACCCCTACGAGCAGTACTTC; CDR3aa: CASSLGTDPYEQYF
abundance: few; v_gene: TRBV20-1; j_gene: TRBJ1-6; d_gene: .; CDR3nt: TGCAGTGCTCCCTCGGATTCACCCCTCCACTTT; CDR3aa: CSAPSDSPLHF
abundance: .; v_gene: TRBV10-2; j_gene: TRBJ2-7; d_gene: .; CDR3nt: TGCGCCAGCAGGAGTGAAGGCGCCTCCTACGAGCAGTACTTC; CDR3aa: CASRSEGASYEQYF
abundance: .; v_gene: TRBV5-1; j_gene: TRBJ2-7; d_gene: .; CDR3nt: TGCGCCAGCAGCTTGGAGTGGACAGCCTACGAGCAGTACTTC; CDR3aa: CASSLEWTAYEQYF
abundance: .; v_gene: TRBV27; j_gene: TRBJ1-2; d_gene: TRBD1; CDR3nt: TGTGCCAGCCGCGCCCCGGGACAGGGAGGTGGCTACACCTTC; CDR3aa: CASRAPGQGGGYTF
abundance: many; v_gene: TRBV7-2; j_gene: TRBJ2-1; d_gene: TRBD2; CDR3nt: TGTGCCAGCAGCTTAGACTCCAGCGGGATGATCTCCTACAATGAGCAGTTCTTC; CDR3aa: CASSLDSSGMISYNEQFF
abundance: few; v_gene: TRBV10-1; j_gene: TRBJ2-7; d_gene: .; CDR3nt: TGCGCCAGCAGTCAGAAGGGGGGATCAACCCAGTACTTC; CDR3aa: CASSQKGGSTQYF
abundance: many; v_gene: TRBV12-3/TRBV12-4; j_gene: TRBJ2-3; d_gene: TRBD2; CDR3nt: TGTGCCAGCAGTTTCTCGCCTAGGACTAGCGGGAAATCTAGTACGCAGTATTTT; CDR3aa: CASSFSPRTSGKSSTQYF
abundance: .; v_gene: TRBV20-1; j_gene: TRBJ2-6; d_gene: .; CDR3nt: TGCAGTGCTAGTTCAGACGCAGCCTCTGGGGCCAACGTCCTGACTTTC; CDR3aa: CSASSDAASGANVLTF
abundance: few; v_gene: TRBV20-1; j_gene: TRBJ2-7; d_gene: TRBD1; CDR3nt: TGCAGTGCTAGAAGGGACAGGGACGACGAGCAGTACTTC; CDR3aa: CSARRDRDDEQYF
abundance: .; v_gene: TRBV7-9; j_gene: TRBJ2-7; d_gene: .; CDR3nt: TGTGCCAGCAGCCCGGGACCCGTGACCCACGAGCAGTACTTC; CDR3aa: CASSPGPVTHEQYF
abundance: .; v_gene: TRBV14; j_gene: TRBJ1-6; d_gene: .; CDR3nt: TGTGCCAGCAGCCAAGTGAGGAATCCACCCCTCCACTTT; CDR3aa: CASSQVRNPPLHF
abundance: many; v_gene: TRBV6-5; j_gene: TRBJ2-1; d_gene: TRBD1; CDR3nt: TGTGCCAGCAGTGGGACCGGGACAGGGTACAATGAGCAGTTCTTC; CDR3aa: CASSGTGTGYNEQFF
abundance: few; v_gene: TRBV10-3; j_gene: TRBJ2-3; d_gene: TRBD1; CDR3nt: TGTGCCATCAGTGAAAGGGGGCCGGCAGATACGCAGTATTTT; CDR3aa: CAISERGPADTQYF
abundance: .; v_gene: TRBV6-2/TRBV6-3; j_gene: TRBJ2-1; d_gene: TRBD1; CDR3nt: TGTGCCAGCACTCGGGCCGGGACAGGGCTCAATGAGCAGTTCTTC; CDR3aa: CASTRAGTGLNEQFF
abundance: .; v_gene: TRBV12-3/TRBV12-4; j_gene: TRBJ1-5; d_gene: .; CDR3nt: TGTGCCAGCATAGGGGGGGGGAGTTCGTCCAATCAGCCCCAGCATTTT; CDR3aa: CASIGGGSSSNQPQHF
abundance: .; v_gene: TRBV20-1; j_gene: TRBJ1-5; d_gene: .; CDR3nt: TGCAGTGCTAAGATACAGGGAGGCAATCAGCCCCAGCATTTT; CDR3aa: CSAKIQGGNQPQHF
abundance: few; v_gene: TRBV11-2; j_gene: TRBJ1-2; d_gene: .; CDR3nt: TGTGCCAGCAGCTTAGGGGCAGGGGCAGAATATGGCTACACCTTC; CDR3aa: CASSLGAGAEYGYTF
abundance: .; v_gene: TRBV20-1; j_gene: TRBJ2-2; d_gene: TRBD1; CDR3nt: TGCAGTGCTACCCGACCGGGACAGCCGAATCCCGGGGAGCTGTTTTTT; CDR3aa: CSATRPGQPNPGELFF
abundance: .; v_gene: TRBV3-1; j_gene: TRBJ2-2; d_gene: .; CDR3nt: TGTGCCAGCAGCCCGGGGGGACAGATAATCACCGGGGAGCTGTTTTTT; CDR3aa: CASSPGGQIITGELFF
abundance: .; v_gene: TRBV3-1; j_gene: TRBJ2-2; d_gene: .; CDR3nt: TGTGCCAGCAGCCGGGTACCGGGACTCCGTGACACCGGGGAGCTGTTTTTT; CDR3aa: CASSRVPGLRDTGELFF
abundance: many; v_gene: TRBV9; j_gene: TRBJ2-7; d_gene: TRBD1; CDR3nt: TGTGCCAGCAGCGTATCGGGGACAGGGGACGGCGAGCAGTACTTC; CDR3aa: CASSVSGTGDGEQYF
abundance: many; v_gene: TRBV6-2/TRBV6-3; j_gene: TRBJ2-7; d_gene: TRBD1; CDR3nt: TGTGCCAGCAGCCTCGGGACAGGCGAGCAGTACTTC; CDR3aa: CASSLGTGEQYF
abundance: .; v_gene: TRBV20-1; j_gene: TRBJ2-7; d_gene: .; CDR3nt: TGCAGTGCCCGGACGGGCAGCGGACTCACCTGCGAGCAGTACTTC; CDR3aa: CSARTGSGLTCEQYF
abundance: .; v_gene: TRBV6-6; j_gene: TRBJ2-7; d_gene: TRBD2; CDR3nt: TGTGCCAGCAGTTACTCGTTTAGCGGGGCCGTGAGGGACGAGCAGTACTTC; CDR3aa: CASSYSFSGAVRDEQYF
abundance: few; v_gene: TRBV2; j_gene: TRBJ2-3; d_gene: .; CDR3nt: TGTGCCAGCATTGAAGGAAATACGCAGTATTTT; CDR3aa: CASIEGNTQYF
abundance: few; v_gene: TRBV9; j_gene: TRBJ2-7; d_gene: TRBD1; CDR3nt: TGTGCCAGCAGCGTAGCGGACAGGGGACCCTACGAGCAGTACTTC; CDR3aa: CASSVADRGPYEQYF
abundance: many; v_gene: TRBV29-1; j_gene: TRBJ2-4; d_gene: .; CDR3nt: TGCAGCGTTCTAGACAAGGCCAAAAACATTCAGTACTTC; CDR3aa: CSVLDKAKNIQYF